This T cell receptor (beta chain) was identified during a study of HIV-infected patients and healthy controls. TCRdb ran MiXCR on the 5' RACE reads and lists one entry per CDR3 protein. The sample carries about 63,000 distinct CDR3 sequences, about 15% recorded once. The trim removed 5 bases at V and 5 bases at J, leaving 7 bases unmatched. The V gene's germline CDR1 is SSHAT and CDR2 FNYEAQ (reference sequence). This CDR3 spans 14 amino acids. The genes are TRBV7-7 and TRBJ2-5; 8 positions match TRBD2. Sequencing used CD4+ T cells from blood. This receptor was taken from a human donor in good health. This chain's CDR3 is CASSPTSVGETQYF. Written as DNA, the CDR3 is TGTGCCAGCAGCCCGACTAGCGTCGGGGAGACCCAGTACTTC.